Sequencing of this T cell receptor (beta chain) was carried out in a study of T-cell reconstitution after alpha-beta-depleted transplantation in children. Study outcomes and limitations: Expanded graft clones, several hundred of them, were reportedly the source of alpha-beta T cells about two months after transplant. T-cell counts and diversity were attributed mostly to newly produced T cells one year after transplant.

TCRbeta library preparation incorporated unique molecular identifiers. From the PCR reads, TCRdb called clonotypes with MiXCR, one entry per CDR3 protein. Among 300,000 to 400,000 distinct CDR3 sequences listed, 16% were seen once. Only a few counts were recorded for this clonotype. The antigen is undetermined. The sequence was obtained from a male patient between 2 and 15 years old who had a stem cell transplant for acute lymphoblastic leukemia, so the T cells may come from the graft donor. This material consisted of PBMCs, mostly from graft donor cells, taken 360 days after TCRalphabeta/CD19-depleted stem cell transplant.

In nucleotides, the CDR3 is TGCGCCAGCAGCCTGACCGGGACAGGGGCGACTGGCTACACCTTC. This sequence encodes CASSLTGTGATGYTF. The J gene is TRBJ1-2, the V gene TRBV5-1; TRBD1 matches 10 bases. The CDR3 loop spans 15 amino acids. J gave up 7 bases and V 4 bases, and 10 bases lay outside the gene matches. Germline CDR1 reads SGHRS; CDR2 reads YFSETQ.